A single sample gave rise to the 10 T cell receptor beta chains below, sequenced in a study of T cell clonality in common variable immunodeficiency (dated by TCRdb to the mid-2010s). The library came from the immunoSEQ multiplex PCR assay. This immuneACCESS table, as held by TCRdb, lists in-frame sequences with V and J called but not all clones. Of the missing ones, under half trace to an unresolved V gene in checked studies; the others have no known cause. The table shows about 37,000 clones here, with no singletons. In total, the top ten clones hold roughly 3.2% of the sample. The sequencing sample was made of peripheral blood mononuclear cells. These receptor sequences come from a person aged 18-70 years in good health.

By share of the sample, this clone is medium-sized. The CDR3 end lies 3 residues beyond the end of the read and is filled in from the germline J gene. The genes are TRBV20-1 and TRBJ2-3, with D perhaps being TRBD1 or TRBD2 (5 bases each). The germline V gene encodes CDR1 DFQATT and CDR2 SNEGSKA (reference sequence). The CDR3 is 13 amino acids. CDR3 sequence reads: CSARDLEGWTQYF. CDR3 DNA (partial): TGCAGTGCTAGAGATTTAGAGGGGTGGACG.

Ten or more counts support this clone. The observed sequence ends 3 residues before the CDR3 terminus, with the missing tail filled in from the germline J gene. The rearrangement joins TRBV20-1 to TRBJ1-5; a possible D gene is TRBD1 (6 bases). The V and J ends lost 8 bases and 1 base respectively, with 12 bases between them. Per germline, CDR1 DFQATT and CDR2 SNEGSKA (reference sequence). The CDR3 loop spans 13 amino acids. CDR3 sequence: CSPRGRSNQPQHF. CDR3 DNA (partial): TGCAGTCCCAGGGGAAGGAGCAATCAGCCC.

This clone was detected many times. The sequence runs out 3 residues before the end of the CDR3; the remainder is reconstructed from the germline J gene. The J gene is TRBJ1-2, the V gene TRBV19; D is unresolved. CDR3 length equals 15 residues. The ends were cut back, 1 base at V and 3 bases at J, with 12 bases in the middle. In germline, CDR1 is LNHDA, CDR2 SQIVND (reference sequence). The CDR3 reads CASSIVPFGYYGYTF. The part of the CDR3 DNA that was read is TGTGCCAGTAGTATAGTCCCCTTCGGGTACTATGGC.

This clone was recorded at least ten times. The DNA ends 3 residues before the CDR3 does, and the rest of the CDR3 is filled in from the germline J gene. This chain connects TRBV5-1 to TRBJ2-2; D is possibly TRBD1 (5 bases). Between the trimmed V and J ends, which lost 4 bases and 3 bases, there was a span of 10 bases. The CDR3 runs to 14 residues. CDR1 is SGHRS, CDR2 YFSETQ, per germline. CDR3 bases read: TGCGCCAGCAGCCGCCAGGGTGACACCGGGGAG. This sequence encodes CASSRQGDTGE. The whole CDR3 protein reads CASSRQGDTGELFF.

This clone was recorded at least ten times. The DNA ends 3 residues before the CDR3 does, and the rest of the CDR3 is filled in from the germline J gene. The V call is TRBV20-1, the J call TRBJ2-1; D unresolved. Germline V gene data show CDR1 as DFQATT and CDR2 as SNEGSKA (reference sequence). Trimming cost V 3 bases and J 7 bases, with 13 bases left between them. The CDR3 has 13 amino acids. The CDR3 is CSARVPAGNEQFF. Partial CDR3 DNA: TGCAGTGCTAGGGTCCCGGCAGGAAATGAG.

This clone showed up many times. The CDR3 end lies 3 residues beyond the end of the read and is filled in from the germline J gene. The chain employs TRBV7-6 and TRBJ2-2, with 9 bases that match TRBD1. The CDR3 is made up of 16 amino acids. CDR1 and CDR2 (germline): SGHVS, FNYEAQ. With 2 bases clipped from V and 3 bases from J, the junction kept 4 bases outside the gene matches. CDR3 DNA (partial): TGTGCCAGCAGCTTATTTGGGGACAGGGACACCGGGGAG. Translation: CASSLFGDRDTGE. The entire CDR3 protein is CASSLFGDRDTGELFF.

This clone was counted many times. Sequencing ends 3 residues short of the CDR3 end; the germline J gene provides the rest. The chain uses TRBV5-1 and TRBJ1-1; D is perhaps TRBD1 (6 bases). Per the germline V gene, CDR1 is SGHRS and CDR2 is YFSETQ. V was shortened by 0 bases and J by 2 bases, with 11 bases between the two germline ends. This CDR3 comprises 15 residues. The part of the CDR3 DNA that was read is TGCGCCAGCAGCTTGGATGGCAGGGGTAACACTGAA. It codes for CASSLDGRGNTE. The CDR3, in full, reads CASSLDGRGNTEAFF.

This clone was recorded many times. Read sequence stops 3 residues before the CDR3 end, and the germline J gene provides the missing end. The chain carries TRBV2 and TRBJ1-1; possibly TRBD1 for D (6 bases). Looked up from germline, CDR1 is SNHLY and CDR2 is FYNNEI. Trimming left V 9 bases short and J 3 bases short, with 14 bases between. The CDR3 consists of 13 residues. The sequenced part of the CDR3 DNA is TGTGCCAGTCAGGGGCACGGGGACACTGAA. The encoded protein is CASQGHGDTE. The whole CDR3 protein reads CASQGHGDTEAFF.

This clone was seen repeatedly, ten times or more. Sequencing ends 3 residues short of the CDR3 end; the germline J gene provides the rest. The chain is built from TRBV20-1 and TRBJ2-7, with 7 bases aligning to TRBD2. CDR3 size: 16 residues. V gave up 0 bases and J gave up 2 bases; unmatched junction bases: 10. CDR1 and CDR2 from the germline V gene are DFQATT and SNEGSKA (reference sequence). The CDR3 loop reads CSAREGKRDPTYEQYF. The CDR3 bases that were read are TGCAGTGCTAGAGAAGGGAAGCGGGACCCAACCTACGAG.

This clone was counted ten times or more. With the read ending 3 residues before the CDR3 end, the germline J gene is used to fill in that end. The V call is TRBV6-2 or TRBV6-3, the J call TRBJ2-2; a weak D match, TRBD1 (5 bases). Trimming removed 2 bases from V and 2 bases from J, with 9 bases in between. The CDR3 covers 15 residues. Germline V gene sequence: CDR1 MNHEY, CDR2 SVGEGT. The sequenced CDR3 bases are TGTGCCAGCAGTTACACGACAGTAAACACCGGGGAG. Protein product: CASSYTTVNTGE. The CDR3 in its entirety is CASSYTTVNTGELFF.